The 11 T cell receptor beta chains below all came from one sample that was sequenced in a study of vaccination effects on CD4 cells after COVID-19. Sequencing in the ViraFEST assay came after antigen-specific CD4+ T cells had been expanded with viral peptide pools, which were used to stimulate PBMC. The culture ran for 10 days, and then CD4+ T cells were isolated. Their antigens remain unidentified. Repertoires were generated with immunoSEQ multiplex PCR, while TCRdb's copy carries only in-frame clones and drops some. The data contain some 79,000 clones, approximately 74% of them singletons. This sample comprised CD4+ T cells from PBMCs cultured with HCoV-229E spike peptides, obtained before COVID-19 vaccination. These TCRs come from a human donor who received a COVID-19 vaccine.

The V gene is TRBV6-1, the J gene TRBJ1-5, with 7 bases matching TRBD1. J lost 3 bases, V lost 2 bases, and 13 bases had no gene match. Germline V CDR1 and CDR2: MNHNS, SASEGT. CDR3 size: 18 residues. The CDR3 loop is CASSEYGRGRSNNQPQHF. CDR3 bases: TGTGCCAGCAGTGAATACGGCAGGGGGAGGAGTAACAATCAGCCCCAGCATTTT.

This clone was seen more than once but under ten times. The CDR3 bases are TGTGCCAGCAGCCTAACAGGGGTTAATTCACCCCTCCACTTT. Amino acid sequence: CASSLTGVNSPLHF. This chain links TRBV7-2 with TRBJ1-6; 7 bases map to TRBD1. Germline V lookup: CDR1 SGHTA, CDR2 FQGNSA. Losses at the gene ends were 5 bases for V and 6 bases for J; bases not matched to a gene: 4. The CDR3 length is 14 residues.

The chain is built from TRBV7-8 and TRBJ1-2; D unresolved. Germline V lookup: CDR1 SGHVS, CDR2 FQNEAQ. Trimming pared 7 bases from V and 5 bases from J, leaving 23 bases between. The CDR3 length is 16 residues. CDR3 nucleotide sequence: TGTGCCAGCACCAAAACGGCGCAGGTCTCTATGTATGGCTACACCTTC. Protein product: CASTKTAQVSMYGYTF.

The chain uses TRBV14 and TRBJ2-1, with a weak D call TRBD2 (7 bases). The CDR3 has 16 amino acids. Deletions cut 4 bases from V and 8 bases from J, with 21 bases between. Germline V CDR1 and CDR2: SGHDN, FVKESK. The CDR3 protein is CASSLVGGPLLYEQFF. CDR3 DNA: TGTGCCAGCAGCCTCGTCGGGGGGCCTCTGCTCTATGAGCAGTTCTTC.

This clone was observed a few times. This rearrangement joins TRBV7-4 to TRBJ2-7; 8 nucleotides match TRBD1. Looked up from germline, CDR1 is SGHVT and CDR2 is SQSDAQ. J gave up 1 base and V 5 bases, and 7 bases lay outside the gene matches. CDR3 length equals 15 residues. Here the CDR3 DNA reads TGTGCCAGCAGCACCCACAGGGGGGAATCCTACGAGCAGTACGTC. Translated, it gives CASSTHRGESYEQYV.

The rearrangement joins TRBV24-1 to TRBJ2-5, with TRBD2 identical over 8 bases. After removal of 6 bases from V and 7 bases from J, the junction contained 3 bases not matched to a gene. Germline CDR1 and CDR2: KGHDR and SFDVKD. The CDR3 runs to 12 residues. The CDR3 DNA sequence: TGTGCCACCAGTCGGCTAGCGGGGACCCAGTACTTC. It is translated as CATSRLAGTQYF.

This chain uses TRBV6-5 with TRBJ2-2, with D maybe TRBD2 (7 bases). Germline CDR1 and CDR2: MNHEY and SVGAGI. CDR3 length equals 15 residues. The germline V and J ends were trimmed by 11 bases and 0 bases, with 16 bases remaining between them. The CDR3 protein is CAGQGGGPNTGELFF. CDR3 sequence (DNA): TGTGCCGGGCAGGGAGGGGGACCGAACACCGGGGAGCTGTTTTTT.

The V gene is TRBV6-5, the J gene TRBJ1-2; D is unresolved. Germline V gene sequence: CDR1 MNHEY, CDR2 SVGAGI. This CDR3 spans 14 amino acids. The germline V and J ends were trimmed by 5 bases and 0 bases, with 10 bases remaining between them. CDR3 region: CASSRPLANYGYTF. The CDR3 DNA reads TGTGCCAGCAGTCGACCGTTAGCTAACTATGGCTACACCTTC.

This clone was observed a few times. J is TRBJ2-1 and V is TRBV24-1, with TRBD1 identical over 11 bases. The junction had 6 bases not matched to a gene; V was cut back by 0 bases and J by 0 bases. CDR1 KGHDR and CDR2 SFDVKD come from the germline V gene. The CDR3 runs 19 residues. The DNA for the CDR3 is TGTGCCACCAGTGATTTGCCTGGACAGGGGGCCTACTCCTACAATGAGCAGTTCTTC. It yields the protein CATSDLPGQGAYSYNEQFF.

This clone was found many times. The CDR3 reads CASSGGRTWDYGYTF. The CDR3, as DNA: TGCGCCAGCAGTGGAGGAAGAACCTGGGACTATGGCTACACCTTC. The V call is TRBV10-1, the J call TRBJ1-2; no definite D call. Looked up from germline, CDR1 is WNHNN and CDR2 is SYGVQD (reference sequence). Trimming shortened V by 4 bases and J by 3 bases, and 15 bases separated the two germline ends. The CDR3 has 15 amino acids.

CDR3 region: CASSLTGGRGYTF. Written as DNA, the CDR3 is TGCGCCAGCAGCTTGACAGGGGGCCGGGGCTACACCTTC. This chain connects TRBV5-1 to TRBJ1-2; 9 positions match TRBD1. The CDR3 is 13 amino acids. Germline V gene lookup returns CDR1 SGHRS and CDR2 YFSETQ. V lost 1 base and J lost 8; bases outside the gene matches: 3. The variable domain in full, with the rest retrieved from reference TRBV5-1 and TRBJ1-2, is KAGVTQTPRYLIKTRGQQVTLSCSPISGHRSVSWYQQTPGQGLQFLFEYFSETQRNKGNFPGRFSGRQFSNSRSEMNVSTLELGDSALYLCASSLTGGRGYTFGSGTRLTVV.